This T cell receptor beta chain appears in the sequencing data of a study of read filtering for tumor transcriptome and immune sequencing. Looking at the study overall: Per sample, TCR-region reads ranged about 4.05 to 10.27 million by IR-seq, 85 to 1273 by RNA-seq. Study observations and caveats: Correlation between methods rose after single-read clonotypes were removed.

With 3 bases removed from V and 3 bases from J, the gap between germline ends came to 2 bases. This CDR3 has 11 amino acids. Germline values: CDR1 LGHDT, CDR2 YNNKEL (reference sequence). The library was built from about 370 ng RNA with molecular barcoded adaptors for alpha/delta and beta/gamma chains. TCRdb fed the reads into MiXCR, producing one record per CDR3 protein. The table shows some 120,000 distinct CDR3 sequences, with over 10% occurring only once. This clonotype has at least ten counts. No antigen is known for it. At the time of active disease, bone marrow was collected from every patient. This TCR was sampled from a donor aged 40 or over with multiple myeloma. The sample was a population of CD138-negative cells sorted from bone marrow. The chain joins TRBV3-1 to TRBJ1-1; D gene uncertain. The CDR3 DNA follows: TGTGCCAGCAGCCAGGACACTGAAGCTTTCTTT. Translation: CASSQDTEAFF.